This T cell receptor (beta chain) was obtained from a study of human T cells and chemical hapten exposure. Study details: From small differences in pooled library volume came most of the variation in per-sample TCR yields. Points from the study as a whole: Unchanged with DPC sensitization were TCRs above 1 in 1000 frequency.

The germline V gene has CDR1 MDHEN and CDR2 SYDVKM. This CDR3 is 18 amino acids long. The V end lost 3 bases, the J end lost 0 bases, and 18 bases lay between the germline ends. Sequencing started from total RNA isolated from unfractionated whole blood. The study used a library that attached unique molecular identifiers to individual cDNA molecules. MiXCR, run by TCRdb on the 5' RACE reads, gives a single entry per CDR3 protein. This sample has about 80,000 distinct CDR3 sequences; roughly 15% occur once, and the top ten carry nearly 7%. On this clonotype: No antigen is known for it.

The V call is TRBV28, the J call TRBJ1-3; the D gene is possibly TRBD1 (6 bases). This receptor was obtained from a female donor in good health. CDR3 region: CASSFETGPLLSGNTIYF. The DNA for the CDR3 is TGTGCCAGCAGTTTCGAGACAGGTCCTCTACTCTCTGGAAACACCATATATTTT.